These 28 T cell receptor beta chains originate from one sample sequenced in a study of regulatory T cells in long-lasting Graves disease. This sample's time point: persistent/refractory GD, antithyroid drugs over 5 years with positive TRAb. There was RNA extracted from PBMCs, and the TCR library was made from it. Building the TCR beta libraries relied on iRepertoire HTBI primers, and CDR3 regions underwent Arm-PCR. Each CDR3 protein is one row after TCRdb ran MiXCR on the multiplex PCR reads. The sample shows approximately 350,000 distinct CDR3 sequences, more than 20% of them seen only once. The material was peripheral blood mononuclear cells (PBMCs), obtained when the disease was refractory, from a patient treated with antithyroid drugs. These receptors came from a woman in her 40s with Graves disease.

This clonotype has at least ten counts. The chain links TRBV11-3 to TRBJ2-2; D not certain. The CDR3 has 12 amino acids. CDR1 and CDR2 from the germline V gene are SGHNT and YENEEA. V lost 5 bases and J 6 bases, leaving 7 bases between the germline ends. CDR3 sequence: CASSPPSGELFF. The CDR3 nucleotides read TGTGCCAGCAGCCCTCCGTCCGGGGAGCTGTTTTTT.

CDR3 coding DNA: TGTGCCAGCAGCACCCAGGCTAGCGGCACAGATACGCAGTATTTT. Encoded protein: CASSTQASGTDTQYF. V usage is TRBV7-2 and J usage is TRBJ2-3, with a weak D call TRBD2 (6 bases). Germline V gene sequence: CDR1 SGHTA, CDR2 FQGNSA. The length of the CDR3 is 15 residues. V gave up 5 bases and J gave up 1 base, with 13 bases separating them.

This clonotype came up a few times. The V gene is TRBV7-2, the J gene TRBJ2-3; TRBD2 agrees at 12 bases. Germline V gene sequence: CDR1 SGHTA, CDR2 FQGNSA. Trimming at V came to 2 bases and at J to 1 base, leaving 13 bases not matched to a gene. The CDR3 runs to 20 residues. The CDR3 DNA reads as TGTGCCAGCAGCTTAAGAAGACTAGCGGGAGAGGCAATCGGCACAGATACGCAGTATTTT. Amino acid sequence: CASSLRRLAGEAIGTDTQYF. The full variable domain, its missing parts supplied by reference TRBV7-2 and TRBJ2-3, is GAGVSQSPSNKVTEKGKDVELRCDPISGHTALYWYRQSLGQGLEFLIYFQGNSAPDKSGLPSDRFSAERTGGSVSTLTIQRTQQEDSAVYLCASSLRRLAGEAIGTDTQYFGPGTRLTVL.

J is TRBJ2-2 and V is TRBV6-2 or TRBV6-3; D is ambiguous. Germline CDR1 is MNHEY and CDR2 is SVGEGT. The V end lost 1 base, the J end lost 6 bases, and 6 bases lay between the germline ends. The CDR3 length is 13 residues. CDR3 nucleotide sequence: TGTGCCAGCAGTTACTTTGGGCCCGGGGAGCTGTTTTTT. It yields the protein CASSYFGPGELFF.

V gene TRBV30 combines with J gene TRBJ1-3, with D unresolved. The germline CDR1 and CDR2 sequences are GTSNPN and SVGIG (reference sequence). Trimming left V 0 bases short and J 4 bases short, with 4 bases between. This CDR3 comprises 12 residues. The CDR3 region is CAWSVTGNTIYF. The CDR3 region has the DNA TGTGCCTGGAGTGTGACAGGAAACACCATATATTTT.

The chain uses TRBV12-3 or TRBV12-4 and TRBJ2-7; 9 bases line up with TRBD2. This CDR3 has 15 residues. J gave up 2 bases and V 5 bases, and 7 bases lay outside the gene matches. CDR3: CASSVLAGEAYEQYF. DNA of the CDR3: TGTGCCAGCAGTGTCTTAGCGGGAGAGGCCTACGAGCAGTACTTC.

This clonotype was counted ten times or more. CDR3 sequence: CAERLYHGLTEAFF. The CDR3 DNA is TGTGCCGAGAGGCTTTATCATGGGCTTACTGAAGCTTTCTTT. The rearrangement joins TRBV6-1 to TRBJ1-1; D call uncertain. The germline CDR1 and CDR2 sequences are MNHNS and SASEGT. V dropped 11 bases and J dropped 5 bases, with 21 bases sitting between them. This CDR3 is 14 amino acids long.

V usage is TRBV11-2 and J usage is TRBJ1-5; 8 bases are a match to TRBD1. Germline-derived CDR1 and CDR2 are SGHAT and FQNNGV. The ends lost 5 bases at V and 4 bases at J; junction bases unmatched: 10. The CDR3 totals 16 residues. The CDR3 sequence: CASSLTGDLWNQPQHF. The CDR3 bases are TGTGCCAGCAGCCTGACAGGGGACTTGTGGAATCAGCCCCAGCATTTT.

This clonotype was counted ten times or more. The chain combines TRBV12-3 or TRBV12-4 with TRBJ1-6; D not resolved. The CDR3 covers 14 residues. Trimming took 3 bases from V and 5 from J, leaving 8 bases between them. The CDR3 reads CASSLWTDNSPLHF. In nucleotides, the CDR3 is TGTGCCAGCAGTTTGTGGACGGATAATTCACCCCTCCACTTT.

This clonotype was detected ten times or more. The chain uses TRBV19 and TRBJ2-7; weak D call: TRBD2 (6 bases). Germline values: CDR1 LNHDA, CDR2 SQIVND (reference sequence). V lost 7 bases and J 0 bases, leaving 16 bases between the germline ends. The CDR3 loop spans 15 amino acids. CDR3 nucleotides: TGTGCCAGTACCGCGGGACCGCGCTCCTCCTACGAGCAGTACTTC. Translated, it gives CASTAGPRSSYEQYF.

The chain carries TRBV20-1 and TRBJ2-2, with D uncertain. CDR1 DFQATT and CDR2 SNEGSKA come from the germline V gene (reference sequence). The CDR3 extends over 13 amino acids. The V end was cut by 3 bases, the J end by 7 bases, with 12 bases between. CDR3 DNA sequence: TGCAGTGCTAGTTCCGCCCAGGACGGGGAGCTGTTTTTT. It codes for CSASSAQDGELFF.

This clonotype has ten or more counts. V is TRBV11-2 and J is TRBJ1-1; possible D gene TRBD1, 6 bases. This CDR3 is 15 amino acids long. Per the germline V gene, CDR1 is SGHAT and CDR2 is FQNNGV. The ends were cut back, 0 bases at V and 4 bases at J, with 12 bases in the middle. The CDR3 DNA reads TGTGCCAGCAGCTTAGAGGGGGGCGGGAGCACTGAAGCTTTCTTT. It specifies CASSLEGGGSTEAFF.

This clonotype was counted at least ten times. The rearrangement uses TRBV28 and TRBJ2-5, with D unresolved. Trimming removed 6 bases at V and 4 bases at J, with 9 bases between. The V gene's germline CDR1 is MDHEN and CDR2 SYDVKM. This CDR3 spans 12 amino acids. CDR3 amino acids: CASSHAPETQYF. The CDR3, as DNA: TGTGCCAGCAGCCACGCACCAGAGACCCAGTACTTC.

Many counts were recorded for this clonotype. This CDR3 is CASSPPTVWAGANVLTF. CDR3 DNA sequence: TGTGCCAGCAGTCCCCCGACAGTATGGGCTGGGGCCAACGTCCTGACTTTC. The rearrangement links TRBV28 to TRBJ2-6, with a possible D match to TRBD1 (5 bases). V gave up 5 bases and J gave up 2 bases, with 16 bases separating them. The V gene's germline CDR1 is MDHEN and CDR2 SYDVKM. CDR3 length: 17 residues. The whole variable domain, filled in from reference TRBV28 and TRBJ2-6, reads DVKVTQSSRYLVKRTGEKVFLECVQDMDHENMFWYRQDPGLGLRLIYFSYDVKMKEKGDIPEGYSVSREKKERFSLILESASTNQTSMYLCASSPPTVWAGANVLTFGAGSRLTVL.

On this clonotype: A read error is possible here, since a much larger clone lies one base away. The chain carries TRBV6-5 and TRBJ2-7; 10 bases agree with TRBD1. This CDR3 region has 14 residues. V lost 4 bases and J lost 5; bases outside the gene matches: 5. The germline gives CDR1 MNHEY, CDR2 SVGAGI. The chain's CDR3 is CASSLSGTGDEQYF. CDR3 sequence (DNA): TGTGCCAGCAGTTTATCCGGGACAGGGGACGAGCAGTACTTC.

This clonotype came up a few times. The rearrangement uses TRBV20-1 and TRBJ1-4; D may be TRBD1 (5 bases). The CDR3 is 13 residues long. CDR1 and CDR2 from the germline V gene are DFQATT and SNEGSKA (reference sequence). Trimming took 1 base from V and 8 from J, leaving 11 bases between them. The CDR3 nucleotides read TGCAGTGCTAGAGGGGACGACGGGGAAAAACTGTTTTTT. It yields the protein CSARGDDGEKLFF.

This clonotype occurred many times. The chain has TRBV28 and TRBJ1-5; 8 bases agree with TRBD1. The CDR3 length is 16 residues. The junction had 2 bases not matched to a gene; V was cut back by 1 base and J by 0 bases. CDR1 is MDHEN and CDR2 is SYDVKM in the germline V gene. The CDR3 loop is CASSLFGQGSNQPQHF. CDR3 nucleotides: TGTGCCAGCAGTTTATTCGGACAGGGTAGCAATCAGCCCCAGCATTTT.

The CDR3: CASSEASGRAYEQYF. In DNA form, the CDR3 reads TGTGCCAGCAGTGAAGCTAGCGGGAGGGCCTACGAGCAGTACTTC. The V call is TRBV2, the J call TRBJ2-7; 11 nucleotides align to TRBD2. The CDR3 is 15 residues long. The germline CDR1 and CDR2 sequences are SNHLY and FYNNEI. The V and J ends lost 0 bases and 2 bases, in that order; junction bases with no gene match: 0. The full variable domain, in which reference TRBV2 and TRBJ2-7 provide the parts outside the CDR3, is EPEVTQTPSHQVTQMGQEVILRCVPISNHLYFYWYRQILGQKVEFLVSFYNNEISEKSEIFDDQFSVERPDGSNFTLKIRSTKLEDSAMYFCASSEASGRAYEQYFGPGTRLTVT.

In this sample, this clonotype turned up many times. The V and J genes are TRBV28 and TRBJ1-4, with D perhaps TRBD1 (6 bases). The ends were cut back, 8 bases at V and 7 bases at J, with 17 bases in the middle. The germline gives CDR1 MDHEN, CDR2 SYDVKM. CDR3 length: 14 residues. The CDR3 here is CASHEGQGGEKLFF. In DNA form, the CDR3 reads TGTGCCAGCCACGAGGGACAAGGTGGTGAAAAACTGTTTTTT.

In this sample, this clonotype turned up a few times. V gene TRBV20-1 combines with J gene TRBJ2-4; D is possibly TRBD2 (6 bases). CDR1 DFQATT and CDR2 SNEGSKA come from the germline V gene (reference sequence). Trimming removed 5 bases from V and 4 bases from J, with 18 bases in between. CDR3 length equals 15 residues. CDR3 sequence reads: CSAPIVGGTKNIQYF. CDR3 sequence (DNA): TGCAGTGCTCCGATCGTGGGGGGAACTAAAAACATTCAGTACTTC.

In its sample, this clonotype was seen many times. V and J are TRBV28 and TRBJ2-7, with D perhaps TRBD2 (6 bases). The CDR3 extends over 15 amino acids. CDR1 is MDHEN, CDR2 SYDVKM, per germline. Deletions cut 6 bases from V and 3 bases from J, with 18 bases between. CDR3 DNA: TGTGCCAGCAGATCGTTGGCGGCGGGATTCTACGAGCAGTACTTC. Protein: CASRSLAAGFYEQYF.

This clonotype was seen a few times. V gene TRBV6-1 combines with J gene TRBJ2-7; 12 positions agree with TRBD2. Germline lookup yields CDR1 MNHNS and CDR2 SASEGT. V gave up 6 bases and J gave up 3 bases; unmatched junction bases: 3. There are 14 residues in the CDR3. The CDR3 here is CASSRLAGVYEQYF. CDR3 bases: TGTGCCAGCAGCCGACTAGCGGGAGTCTACGAGCAGTACTTC.

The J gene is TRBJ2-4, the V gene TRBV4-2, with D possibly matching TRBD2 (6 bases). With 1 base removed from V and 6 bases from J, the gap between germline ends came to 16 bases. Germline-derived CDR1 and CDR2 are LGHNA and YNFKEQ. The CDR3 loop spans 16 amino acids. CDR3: CASSQVSGVPGNIQYF. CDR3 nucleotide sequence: TGTGCCAGCAGCCAAGTATCGGGAGTGCCGGGAAACATTCAGTACTTC.

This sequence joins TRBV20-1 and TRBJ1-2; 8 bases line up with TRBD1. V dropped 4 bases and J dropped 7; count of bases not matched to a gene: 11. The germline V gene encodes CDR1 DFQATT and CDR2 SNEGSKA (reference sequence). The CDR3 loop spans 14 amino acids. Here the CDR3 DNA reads TGCAGTGCTAAGGTTGACAGGGGAGGTATTGGCTACACCTTC. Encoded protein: CSAKVDRGGIGYTF.

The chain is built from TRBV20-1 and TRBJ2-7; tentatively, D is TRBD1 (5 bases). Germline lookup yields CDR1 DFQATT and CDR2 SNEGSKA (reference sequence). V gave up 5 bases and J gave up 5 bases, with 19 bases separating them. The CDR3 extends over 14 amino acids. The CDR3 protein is CSAGPDTALDEQYF. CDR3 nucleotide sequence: TGCAGTGCTGGACCGGACACCGCGCTGGACGAGCAGTACTTC.

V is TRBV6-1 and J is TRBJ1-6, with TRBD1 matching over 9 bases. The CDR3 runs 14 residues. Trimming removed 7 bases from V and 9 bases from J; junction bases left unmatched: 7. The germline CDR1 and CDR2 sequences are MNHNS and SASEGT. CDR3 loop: CASKPGQGRSPLHF. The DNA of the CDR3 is TGTGCCAGCAAACCGGGACAGGGCCGTTCACCCCTCCACTTT.

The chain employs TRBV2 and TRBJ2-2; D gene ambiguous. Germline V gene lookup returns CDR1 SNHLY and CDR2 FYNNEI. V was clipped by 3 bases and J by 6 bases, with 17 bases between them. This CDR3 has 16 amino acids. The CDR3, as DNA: TGTGCCAGCAGTGATAGGTATTCCGGCCCCGCCGGGGAGCTGTTTTTT. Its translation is CASSDRYSGPAGELFF.

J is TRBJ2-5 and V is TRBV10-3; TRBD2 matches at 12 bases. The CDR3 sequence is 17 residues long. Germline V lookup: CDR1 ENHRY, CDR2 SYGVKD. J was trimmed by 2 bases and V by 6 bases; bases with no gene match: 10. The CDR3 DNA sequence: TGTGCCATCAGCCGCCCTAGCGGGAGGGCTGGGCAAGAGACCCAGTACTTC. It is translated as CAISRPSGRAGQETQYF.